A selection of T cell receptor beta chains follows, all from one sample in a study of blood T cells in healthy people across ages. TCRdb analysed the 5' RACE reads with MiXCR anew, one entry per CDR3 protein. Among some 780,000 distinct CDR3 sequences listed, 56% were seen once. The sample consisted of blood. Receptors were obtained from a middle-aged man in good health. The CDR3 runs from the conserved cysteine through the conserved F or W. The order of the fields is J gene, clone size, D gene, CDR3 length, V gene, CDR3 DNA, CDR3 protein. A D gene is named only where the DNA matches it firmly. Part of the rows lack a size; the others show once, few, many or a class for expanded clones.

j_gene: TRBJ1-5
abundance: many
d_gene: NA
len: 15
v_gene: TRBV28
CDR3nt: TGTGCCAGCAGGAATTCGGGGGGTAGCAATCAGCCCCAGCATTTT
CDR3aa: CASRNSGGSNQPQHF

j_gene: TRBJ2-3
abundance: NA
d_gene: NA
len: 14
v_gene: TRBV5-1
CDR3nt: TGCGCCAGCAGCCAGGGACAAAGCGCAGATACGCAGTATTTT
CDR3aa: CASSQGQSADTQYF

j_gene: TRBJ1-1
abundance: NA
d_gene: NA
len: 14
v_gene: TRBV7-3
CDR3nt: TGTGCCAGCAGCTCAACGACTGCGAACACTGAAGCTTTCTTT
CDR3aa: CASSSTTANTEAFF

j_gene: TRBJ1-6
abundance: NA
d_gene: NA
len: 13
v_gene: TRBV20-1
CDR3nt: TGCAGTGTCATGCAGGGTGGCAATTCACCCCTCCACTTT
CDR3aa: CSVMQGGNSPLHF

j_gene: TRBJ1-2
abundance: NA
d_gene: NA
len: 13
v_gene: TRBV27
CDR3nt: TGTGTCAGCAGTTTGGGTCCGACCTATGGCTACACCTTC
CDR3aa: CVSSLGPTYGYTF

j_gene: TRBJ2-5
abundance: NA
d_gene: TRBD2
len: 18
v_gene: TRBV5-1
CDR3nt: TGCGCCAGCAACGAGAGAACCGGACTAGCGGGCGTCCAAGAGACCCAGTACTTC
CDR3aa: CASNERTGLAGVQETQYF

j_gene: TRBJ2-1
abundance: NA
d_gene: TRBD2
len: 17
v_gene: TRBV5-1
CDR3nt: TGCGCCAGCAGCTTGATCCCCACTAGCGCCTCCTACAATGAGCAGTTCTTC
CDR3aa: CASSLIPTSASYNEQFF

j_gene: TRBJ2-3
abundance: NA
d_gene: TRBD1
len: 17
v_gene: TRBV20-1
CDR3nt: TGCAGTGCTAGGTGGACAGGGGGAACTAACGGCACAGATACGCAGTATTTT
CDR3aa: CSARWTGGTNGTDTQYF

j_gene: TRBJ2-3
abundance: NA
d_gene: TRBD2
len: 16
v_gene: TRBV7-2
CDR3nt: TGTGCCAGCAGCTTTACTAGCGGGGGGACCTTAAATACGCAGTATTTT
CDR3aa: CASSFTSGGTLNTQYF

j_gene: TRBJ2-2
abundance: NA
d_gene: TRBD1
len: 15
v_gene: TRBV2
CDR3nt: TGTGCCAGCCGACTGGACAGGGGGAACACCGGGGAGCTGTTTTTT
CDR3aa: CASRLDRGNTGELFF

j_gene: TRBJ2-1
abundance: many
d_gene: NA
len: 11
v_gene: TRBV12-3/TRBV12-4
CDR3nt: TGTGCCAGCAGCTTAATTGATGAGCAGTTCTTC
CDR3aa: CASSLIDEQFF

j_gene: TRBJ2-5
abundance: NA
d_gene: TRBD1
len: 16
v_gene: TRBV2
CDR3nt: TGTGCCAGCACCCTCCGGAGACAGGGGGCTCGTGAGACCCAGTACTTC
CDR3aa: CASTLRRQGARETQYF

j_gene: TRBJ2-3
abundance: NA
d_gene: NA
len: 15
v_gene: TRBV5-1
CDR3nt: TGCGCCAGCATCCTCATCGGGTTGGGTTCAGATACGCAGTATTTT
CDR3aa: CASILIGLGSDTQYF

j_gene: TRBJ2-3
abundance: few
d_gene: NA
len: 12
v_gene: TRBV5-6
CDR3nt: TGTGCCAGCAGCTATAGATCAGATACGCAGTATTTT
CDR3aa: CASSYRSDTQYF

j_gene: TRBJ2-5
abundance: NA
d_gene: TRBD1
len: 15
v_gene: TRBV10-3
CDR3nt: TGTGCCATCAGTAGGGACAGCCTAGGACACAATGAGCAGTACTTC
CDR3aa: CAISRDSLGHNEQYF

j_gene: TRBJ2-5
abundance: NA
d_gene: TRBD2
len: 17
v_gene: TRBV7-2
CDR3nt: TGTGCCAGCAGCTTAGATCCGCTAGCGGGGGGTTTGGAGACCCAGTACTTC
CDR3aa: CASSLDPLAGGLETQYF